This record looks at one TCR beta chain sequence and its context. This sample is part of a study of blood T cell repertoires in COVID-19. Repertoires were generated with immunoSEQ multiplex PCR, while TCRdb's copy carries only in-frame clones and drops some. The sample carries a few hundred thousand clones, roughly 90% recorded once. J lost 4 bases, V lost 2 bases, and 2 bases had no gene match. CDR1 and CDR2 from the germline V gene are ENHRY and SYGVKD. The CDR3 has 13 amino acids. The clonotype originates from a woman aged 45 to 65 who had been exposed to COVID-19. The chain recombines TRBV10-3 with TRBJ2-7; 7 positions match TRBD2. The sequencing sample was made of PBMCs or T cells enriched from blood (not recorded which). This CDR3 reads CAISEPGGYEQYF. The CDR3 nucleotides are TGTGCCATCAGTGAGCCGGGGGGTTACGAGCAGTACTTC.